The 14 T cell receptor beta chains given below trace back to one sample, sequenced in a study of identifying expanded T cells in peripheral blood. Profiling relied on immunoSEQ multiplex PCR, and the TCRdb table lists in-frame clones only, not all of them. Of about 58,000 clones detected, approximately 82% appear once; the ten largest clones hold approximately 15%. Sequencing was carried out using blood. These receptors were taken from a person aged 18 to 75 in good health.

The chain uses TRBV2 and TRBJ2-1; D is possibly TRBD2 (5 bases). CDR1 and CDR2 from the germline V gene are SNHLY and FYNNEI. The CDR3 covers 16 residues. V lost 6 bases and J 7 bases, leaving 22 bases between the germline ends. For the CDR3, the DNA is TGTGCCAGCAGGGCCCAATCCGCGGGCCTGAGGAATGAGCAGTTCTTC. Protein sequence: CASRAQSAGLRNEQFF.

J is TRBJ1-5 and V is TRBV7-2; 7 bases fit TRBD1. The CDR3 has 15 amino acids. J was trimmed by 7 bases and V by 0 bases; bases with no gene match: 6. Germline V gene sequence: CDR1 SGHTA, CDR2 FQGNSA. In DNA, the CDR3 is TGTGCCAGCAGCTTAGCGGTGACAGGGAACCAGCCCCAGCATTTT. This sequence encodes CASSLAVTGNQPQHF.

The CDR3 coding sequence is TGTGCCAGCAGCGTCCCGACTAGCCCTGTGGCTGAGCAGTTCTTC. Amino acids: CASSVPTSPVAEQFF. The chain has TRBV5-4 and TRBJ2-1, with 7 bases matching TRBD2. Germline V gene sequence: CDR1 SGHNT, CDR2 YYREEE (reference sequence). The CDR3 totals 15 residues. V lost 4 bases to trimming and J lost 9 bases; unmatched junction nucleotides: 13.

J is TRBJ2-3 and V is TRBV11-2, with D possibly being TRBD2 (5 bases). The CDR3 totals 15 residues. Per germline, CDR1 SGHAT and CDR2 FQNNGV. V was clipped by 5 bases and J by 2 bases, with 14 bases between them. For the CDR3, the DNA is TGTGCCAGCAGCACCGGGGATCCCTTCACAGATACGCAGTATTTT. Translation gives CASSTGDPFTDTQYF.

This sequence joins TRBV10-3 and TRBJ1-2; a weak D match, TRBD1 (5 bases). CDR1 and CDR2 from the germline V gene are ENHRY and SYGVKD. Trimming shortened V by 1 base and J by 2 bases, and 14 bases separated the two germline ends. This CDR3 is built from 16 residues. This CDR3 is CAISEFGGGENYGYTF. In nucleotides, the CDR3 is TGTGCCATCAGTGAGTTTGGCGGGGGTGAAAACTATGGCTACACCTTC.

The V call is TRBV27, the J call TRBJ2-7, with 7 bases that match TRBD1. The CDR3 is 16 amino acids. V dropped 7 bases and J dropped 3; count of bases not matched to a gene: 15. Germline V gene data show CDR1 as MNHEY and CDR2 as SMNVEV (reference sequence). As DNA, the CDR3 is TGTGCCAGCACCAGAACTGGGTTTTACAGGGGCTACGAGCAGTACTTC. This translates into CASTRTGFYRGYEQYF.

This sequence joins TRBV30 and TRBJ2-3, with D hard to call. V was pared by 2 bases and J by 2 bases, with 5 bases between. The CDR3 is made up of 12 amino acids. Per the germline V gene, CDR1 is GTSNPN and CDR2 is SVGIG (reference sequence). CDR3 amino acids: CAWSPFTDTQYF. CDR3 DNA: TGTGCCTGGAGTCCGTTCACAGATACGCAGTATTTT.

This clone was seen a few times. The V call is TRBV5-1, the J call TRBJ2-5; no clear D gene. The CDR3 has 13 residues. V dropped 4 bases and J dropped 5 bases, with 12 bases sitting between them. CDR1 SGHRS and CDR2 YFSETQ come from the germline V gene. This CDR3 reads CASSQIGRETQYF. CDR3 in DNA: TGCGCCAGCAGCCAGATCGGAAGGGAGACCCAGTACTTC.

The J gene is TRBJ1-4, the V gene TRBV7-8; D uncertain. Germline lookup yields CDR1 SGHVS and CDR2 FQNEAQ. Trimming removed 1 base at V and 3 bases at J, with 6 bases between. The CDR3 runs to 14 residues. The CDR3 DNA reads as TGTGCCAGCAGCTTAGGGCAGCCTAATGAAAAACTGTTTTTT. Translation: CASSLGQPNEKLFF.

This chain uses TRBV2 with TRBJ1-1; no clear D gene. Germline V gene sequence: CDR1 SNHLY, CDR2 FYNNEI. The V and J ends lost 7 bases and 0 bases respectively, with 9 bases between them. This CDR3 is 13 amino acids long. CDR3: CASIFRLNTEAFF. The CDR3 nucleotides read TGTGCCAGCATTTTCAGGCTGAACACTGAAGCTTTCTTT.

This chain links TRBV9 with TRBJ2-2, with unresolved D. CDR1 and CDR2 (germline): SGDLS, YYNGEE. The CDR3 contains 14 residues. The V end was cut by 0 bases, the J end by 2 bases, with 5 bases between. The chain's CDR3 is CASSVDRNTGELFF. CDR3 coding DNA: TGTGCCAGCAGCGTAGACAGAAACACCGGGGAGCTGTTTTTT. Filled out from reference TRBV9 and TRBJ2-2, the complete variable domain reads DSGVTQTPKHLITATGQRVTLRCSPRSGDLSVYWYQQSLDQGLQFLIQYYNGEERAKGNILERFSAQQFPDLHSELNLSSLELGDSALYFCASSVDRNTGELFFGEGSRLTVL.

The gene calls are TRBV6-1 and TRBJ2-7; D is unresolved. Germline V gives CDR1 MNHNS, CDR2 SASEGT. The CDR3 is 10 amino acids. V was clipped by 8 bases and J by 3 bases, with 5 bases between them. The CDR3 region is CASGIYEQYF. The CDR3 nucleotides are TGTGCCAGCGGCATCTACGAGCAGTACTTC.

This chain uses TRBV6-5 with TRBJ1-1, with 9 bases matching TRBD1. The CDR3 contains 13 residues. J gave up 7 bases and V 5 bases, and 5 bases lay outside the gene matches. CDR1 is MNHEY, CDR2 SVGAGI, per germline. The CDR3, as DNA: TGTGCCAGCAGTAGGGACAGGGCGAATGAAGCTTTCTTT. It encodes CASSRDRANEAFF.

A few counts support this clone. The genes are TRBV7-9 and TRBJ1-2; no clear D. There are 13 residues in the CDR3. Trimming removed 1 base at V and 6 bases at J, with 9 bases between. Germline V gene sequence: CDR1 SEHNR, CDR2 FQNEAQ (reference sequence). In DNA, the CDR3 is TGTGCCAGCAGCTTAGAGTCGGTGGATGGCTACACCTTC. The encoded protein is CASSLESVDGYTF.